The clone carrying this T cell receptor (beta chain) has just a few counts. The record originates from a study of T-cell reconstitution after alpha-beta-depleted transplantation in children. Preparation of the TCRbeta library was carried out with unique molecular identifiers. TCRdb independently ran MiXCR on the PCR reads; one entry per CDR3 protein. The sample contains about 500,000 distinct CDR3 sequences, around a third of which appear only once. The CDR3 has 13 amino acids. With 5 bases removed from V and 2 bases from J, the gap between germline ends came to 12 bases. The germline gives CDR1 SQVTM, CDR2 ANQGSEA.

The rearrangement joins TRBV29-1 to TRBJ1-1; D perhaps matches TRBD1 (5 bases). The sequence was obtained from a human donor who donated a stem cell graft to a child with aplastic anemia. The input for sequencing was PBMCs from the stem cell graft donor, taken from the stem cell graft. The CDR3 reads CSVFVGGNTEAFF. Here the CDR3 DNA reads TGCAGCGTTTTTGTCGGGGGAAACACTGAAGCTTTCTTT. Full variable domain (remainder filled in from reference TRBV29-1 and TRBJ1-1): SAVISQKPSRDICQRGTSLTIQCQVDSQVTMMFWYRQQPGQSLTLIATANQGSEATYESGFVIDKFPISRPNLTFSTLTVSNMSPEDSSIYLCSVFVGGNTEAFFGQGTRLTVV.